The T cell receptor beta chain described here comes from a study of T-cell memory formation after mild COVID-19. General study points: Chiefly within CM and EM were the contracting CD4+ clones; CD8+ ones were within EMRA.

This clonotype occurred many times. Its antigen is unknown. The CDR3 consists of 15 residues. The V end lost 7 bases, the J end lost 10 bases, and 20 bases lay between the germline ends. The germline V gene encodes CDR1 SGHTA and CDR2 FQGNSA. MiXCR was run by TCRdb on the 5' RACE reads, yielding one entry per CDR3 protein. This table holds about 350,000 distinct CDR3 sequences, approximately 14% found once. Sequences were obtained from PBMCs or a T cell subset sorted from them (not recorded which). The receptor was isolated from a man between 18 and 35 years old who had mild COVID-19 (a few samples of this study predate the infection). Cell type and time point are not known. The chain has TRBV7-2 and TRBJ1-6; possibly TRBD1 for D (5 bases). The CDR3 spells CASTTDSGLISPLHF. CDR3 nucleotide sequence: TGTGCCAGCACCACCGACAGCGGGTTAATATCACCCCTCCACTTT.